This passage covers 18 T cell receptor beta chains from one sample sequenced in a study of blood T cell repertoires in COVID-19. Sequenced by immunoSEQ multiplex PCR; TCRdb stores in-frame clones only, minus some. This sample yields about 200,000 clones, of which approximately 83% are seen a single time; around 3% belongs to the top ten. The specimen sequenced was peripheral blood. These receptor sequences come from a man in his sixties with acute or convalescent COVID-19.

The CDR3 DNA reads TGTGCCAGCAGTTCGAGCGGGACAGGGTACACCGGGGAGCTGTTTTTT. As protein: CASSSSGTGYTGELFF. V gene TRBV6-5 combines with J gene TRBJ2-2; 9 nucleotides line up with TRBD1. There are 16 residues in the CDR3. The ends lost 4 bases at V and 3 bases at J; junction bases unmatched: 6. Germline lookup yields CDR1 MNHEY and CDR2 SVGAGI.

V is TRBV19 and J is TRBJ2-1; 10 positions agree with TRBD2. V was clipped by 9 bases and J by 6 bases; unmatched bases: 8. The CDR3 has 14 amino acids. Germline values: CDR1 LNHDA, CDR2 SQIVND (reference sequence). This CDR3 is CASNSGRSGNEQFF. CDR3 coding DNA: TGTGCCAGCAATAGCGGGAGGAGTGGCAATGAGCAGTTCTTC.

CDR3 loop: CASLLSGNTEAFF. Written as DNA, the CDR3 is TGTGCCAGCCTACTGTCGGGGAACACTGAAGCTTTCTTT. This sequence joins TRBV14 and TRBJ1-1; D is uncertain. Trimming left V 8 bases short and J 1 base short, with 11 bases between. The CDR3 totals 13 residues. The germline V gene encodes CDR1 SGHDN and CDR2 FVKESK.

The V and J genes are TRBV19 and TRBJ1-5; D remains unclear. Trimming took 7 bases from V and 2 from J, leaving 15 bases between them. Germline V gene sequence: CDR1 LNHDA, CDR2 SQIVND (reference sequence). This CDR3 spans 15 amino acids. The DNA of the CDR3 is TGTGCCAGTACAGACCGGGGTAAGGGCAATCAGCCCCAGCATTTT. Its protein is CASTDRGKGNQPQHF.

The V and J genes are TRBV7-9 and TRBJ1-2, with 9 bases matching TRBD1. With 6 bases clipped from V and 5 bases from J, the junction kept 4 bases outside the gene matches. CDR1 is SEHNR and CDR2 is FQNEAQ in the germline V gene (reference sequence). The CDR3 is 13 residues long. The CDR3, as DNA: TGTGCCAGCAGTCACGGACAGGGGTATGGCTACACCTTC. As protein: CASSHGQGYGYTF. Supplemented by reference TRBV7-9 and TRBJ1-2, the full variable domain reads DTGVSQNPRHKITKRGQNVTFRCDPISEHNRLYWYRQTLGQGPEFLTYFQNEAQLEKSRLLSDRFSAERPKGSFSTLEIQRTEQGDSAMYLCASSHGQGYGYTFGSGTRLTVV.

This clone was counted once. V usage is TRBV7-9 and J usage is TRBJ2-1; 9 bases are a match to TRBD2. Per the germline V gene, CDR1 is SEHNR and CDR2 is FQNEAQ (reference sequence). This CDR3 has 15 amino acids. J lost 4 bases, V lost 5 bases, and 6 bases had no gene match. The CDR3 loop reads CASSPLAGGYNEQFF. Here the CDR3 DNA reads TGTGCCAGCAGCCCCCTTGCGGGGGGGTACAATGAGCAGTTCTTC.

CDR3 loop: CAIRTGGTEAFF. DNA of the CDR3: TGTGCCATTCGGACAGGGGGCACTGAAGCTTTCTTT. The chain joins TRBV19 to TRBJ1-1; TRBD1 matches 10 bases. Per the germline V gene, CDR1 is LNHDA and CDR2 is SQIVND (reference sequence). V was pared by 10 bases and J by 4 bases, with 3 bases of the junction left unmatched. The CDR3 is 12 amino acids. Together with reference TRBV19 and TRBJ1-1, the CDR3 gives the full variable domain: DGGITQSPKYLFRKEGQNVTLSCEQNLNHDAMYWYRQDPGQGLRLIYYSQIVNDFQKGDIAEGYSVSREKKESFPLTVTSAQKNPTAFYLCAIRTGGTEAFFGQGTRLTVV.

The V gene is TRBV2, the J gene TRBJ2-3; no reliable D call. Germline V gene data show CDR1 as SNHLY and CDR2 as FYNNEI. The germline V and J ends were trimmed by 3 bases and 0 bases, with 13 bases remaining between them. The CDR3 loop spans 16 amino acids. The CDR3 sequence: CASSDTPHTSTDTQYF. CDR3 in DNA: TGTGCCAGCAGTGATACCCCTCATACTAGCACAGATACGCAGTATTTT.

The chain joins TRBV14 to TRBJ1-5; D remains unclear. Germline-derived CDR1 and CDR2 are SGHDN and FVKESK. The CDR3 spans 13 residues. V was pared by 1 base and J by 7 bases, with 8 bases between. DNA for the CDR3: TGTGCCAGCAGCCAAGGACTTCGGCAGCCCCAGCATTTT. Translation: CASSQGLRQPQHF.

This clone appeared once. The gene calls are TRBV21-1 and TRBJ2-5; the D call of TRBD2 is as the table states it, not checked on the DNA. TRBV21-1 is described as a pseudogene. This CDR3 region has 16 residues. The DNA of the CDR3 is TGTGCCAGCAGCGGGGGGGGCGAGACCGCCCCAGAGACCCAGTACTTC. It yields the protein CASSGGGETAPETQYF.

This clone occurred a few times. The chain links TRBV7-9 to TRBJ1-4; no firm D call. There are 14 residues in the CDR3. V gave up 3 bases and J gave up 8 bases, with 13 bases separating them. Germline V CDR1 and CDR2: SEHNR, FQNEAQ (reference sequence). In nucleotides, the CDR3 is TGTGCCAGCAGCTTTGCAACAGTCAAAGAAAAACTGTTTTTT. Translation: CASSFATVKEKLFF. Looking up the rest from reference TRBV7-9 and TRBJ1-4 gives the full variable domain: DTGVSQNPRHKITKRGQNVTFRCDPISEHNRLYWYRQTLGQGPEFLTYFQNEAQLEKSRLLSDRFSAERPKGSFSTLEIQRTEQGDSAMYLCASSFATVKEKLFFGSGTQLSVL.

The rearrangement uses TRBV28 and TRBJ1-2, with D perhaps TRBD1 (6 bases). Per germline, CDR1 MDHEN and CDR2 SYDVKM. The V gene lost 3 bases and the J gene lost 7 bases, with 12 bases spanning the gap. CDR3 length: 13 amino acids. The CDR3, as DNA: TGTGCCAGCAGTTTTGGGGGCCCCGCTGGCTACACCTTC. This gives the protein CASSFGGPAGYTF.

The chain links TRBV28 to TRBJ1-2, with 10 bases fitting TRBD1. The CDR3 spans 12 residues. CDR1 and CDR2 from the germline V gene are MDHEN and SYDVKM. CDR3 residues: CGTGGFNYGYTF. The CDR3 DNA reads TGTGGGACAGGGGGATTTAACTATGGCTACACCTTC.

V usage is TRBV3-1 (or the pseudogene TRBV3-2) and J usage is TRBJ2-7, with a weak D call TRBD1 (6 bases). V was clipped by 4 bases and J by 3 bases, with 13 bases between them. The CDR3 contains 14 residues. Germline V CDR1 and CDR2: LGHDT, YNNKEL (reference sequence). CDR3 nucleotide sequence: TGTGCCAGCAGCCCCGACAGGTCCGGCTACGAGCAGTACTTC. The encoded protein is CASSPDRSGYEQYF.

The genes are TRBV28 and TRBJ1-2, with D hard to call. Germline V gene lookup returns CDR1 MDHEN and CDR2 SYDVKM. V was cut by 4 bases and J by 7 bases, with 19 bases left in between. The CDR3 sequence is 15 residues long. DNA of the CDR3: TGTGCCAGCAGTTATTTCCGACCGGGAGGGAGTGGCTACACCTTC. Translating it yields CASSYFRPGGSGYTF.

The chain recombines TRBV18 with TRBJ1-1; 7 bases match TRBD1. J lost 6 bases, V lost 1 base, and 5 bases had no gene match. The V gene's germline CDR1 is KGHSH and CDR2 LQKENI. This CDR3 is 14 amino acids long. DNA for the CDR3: TGTGCCAGCTCACCACGACAGGGTTTCGCTGAAGCTTTCTTT. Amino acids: CASSPRQGFAEAFF.

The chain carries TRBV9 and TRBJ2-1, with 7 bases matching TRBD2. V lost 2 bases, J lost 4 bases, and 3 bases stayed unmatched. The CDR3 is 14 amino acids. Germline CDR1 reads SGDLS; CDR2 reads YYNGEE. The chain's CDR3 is CASSVTSAYNEQFF. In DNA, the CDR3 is TGTGCCAGCAGCGTTACTAGCGCGTACAATGAGCAGTTCTTC.

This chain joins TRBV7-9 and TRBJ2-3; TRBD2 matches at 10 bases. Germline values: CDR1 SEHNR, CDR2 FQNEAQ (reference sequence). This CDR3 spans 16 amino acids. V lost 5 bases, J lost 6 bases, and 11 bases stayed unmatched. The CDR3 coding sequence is TGTGCCAGCAGCCCTCCGGCTAGCGGGGGTGGGGATACGCAGTATTTT. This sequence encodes CASSPPASGGGDTQYF.